These T cell receptor beta chains were read from a single sample in a study of early T cells in non-severe SARS-CoV-2 infection. TCRdb re-called the 5' RACE reads with MiXCR, one entry per CDR3 protein. The profile shows under 65,000 distinct CDR3 sequences, under 15% of them singletons. Sequenced material: whole blood. Receptors were obtained from an adult who was a healthcare worker with PCR-confirmed SARS-CoV-2 infection or an uninfected control (not recorded which). Each CDR3 is given with its conserved first and last residue. A D gene is named only where the DNA matches it firmly. Some rows have no size entry. The others give once, few or many, or a class for an expanded clone.

>TRBD2|TRBV6-1|TRBJ2-3|NA
CASSPTSGGSTDTQYF
TGTGCCAGCAGTCCGACTAGCGGGGGGAGCACAGATACGCAGTATTTT
>TRBD1|TRBV6-1|TRBJ2-6|NA
CASSEVFGTGAGANVLTF
TGTGCCAGCAGTGAAGTTTTTGGGACAGGGGCTGGGGCCAACGTCCTGACTTTC
>NA|TRBV9|TRBJ2-1|NA
CASSPKPAYNEQFF
TGTGCCAGCAGCCCCAAACCGGCCTACAATGAGCAGTTCTTC
>NA|TRBV5-1|TRBJ1-1|NA
CASSSSWSMNTEAFF
TGCGCCAGCAGCTCCTCGTGGAGCATGAACACTGAAGCTTTCTTT
>NA|TRBV20-1|TRBJ2-3|NA
CSALGFTDTQYF
TGCAGTGCTTTGGGTTTTACAGATACGCAGTATTTT
>TRBD1|TRBV18|TRBJ2-7|many
CASSPIDRGDEQYF
TGTGCCAGCTCACCAATCGACAGGGGCGACGAGCAGTACTTC
>TRBD2|TRBV19|TRBJ2-7|NA
CASSHSTSGGPGEQYF
TGTGCCAGTAGTCACTCCACTAGCGGGGGGCCCGGCGAGCAGTACTTC
>TRBD2|TRBV20-1|TRBJ2-1|NA
CSAPLAGPYNEQFF
TGCAGTGCTCCCCTAGCGGGGCCCTACAATGAGCAGTTCTTC
>TRBD1|TRBV10-3|TRBJ2-4|many
CAISQGQGKNIQYF
TGTGCCATCTCCCAGGGACAGGGAAAAAACATTCAGTACTTC
>NA|TRBV5-1|TRBJ1-6|NA
CASSPGVNSPLHF
TGCGCCAGCAGTCCAGGGGTTAATTCACCCCTCCACTTT
>NA|TRBV6-5|TRBJ2-1|many
CASSSAGTGANEQFF
TGTGCCAGCAGTTCCGCCGGGACCGGGGCCAATGAGCAGTTCTTC
>NA|TRBV20-1|TRBJ1-3|many
CSALSSFSGNTIYF
TGCAGTGCTCTTTCTTCATTCTCTGGAAACACCATATATTTT
>NA|TRBV7-6|TRBJ1-1|NA
CASSLMFGPRDTEAFF
TGTGCCAGCAGCTTAATGTTCGGACCTAGGGACACTGAAGCTTTCTTT
>NA|TRBV2|TRBJ2-1|NA
CASSDGVEQFF
TGTGCCAGCAGTGATGGCGTTGAGCAGTTCTTC
>NA|TRBV2|TRBJ2-3|NA
CASGTGTDTQYF
TGTGCCAGTGGCACAGGCACAGATACGCAGTATTTT
>TRBD2|TRBV12-3/TRBV12-4|TRBJ2-3|few
CASSLGGGTSGSTDTQYF
TGTGCCAGCAGTTTAGGGGGGGGGACTAGCGGGAGCACAGATACGCAGTATTTT
>TRBD2|TRBV20-1|TRBJ2-7|many
CSARLAGGKSEQYF
TGCAGTGCTAGACTAGCGGGGGGGAAAAGCGAGCAGTACTTC
>NA|TRBV7-6|TRBJ1-1|many
CASSLEARNTEAFF
TGTGCCAGCAGCTTAGAAGCGAGGAACACTGAAGCTTTCTTT
>NA|TRBV7-6|TRBJ2-5|few
CASSLMSLETQYF
TGTGCCAGCAGCTTAATGTCTTTAGAGACCCAGTACTTC
>NA|TRBV4-3|TRBJ2-5|NA
CASSHRSRETQYF
TGCGCCAGCAGCCACAGAAGCCGGGAGACCCAGTACTTC
>NA|TRBV29-1|TRBJ2-3|few
CSVAGGGADTQYF
TGCAGCGTTGCGGGGGGCGGGGCAGATACGCAGTATTTT
>NA|TRBV7-2|TRBJ2-3|few
CASSWGTLTDTQYF
TGTGCCAGCAGCTGGGGGACACTCACAGATACGCAGTATTTT
>NA|TRBV2|TRBJ2-5|NA
CASSELQVQETQYF
TGTGCCAGCAGTGAGTTACAGGTCCAAGAGACCCAGTACTTC